Below, 32 T cell receptor beta chains from the same sample are listed, as sequenced in a study of post-analysis software for immune sequencing data. The TCR beta cDNA libraries carried unique molecular identifiers. TCRdb recomputed calls from the PCR reads with MiXCR, one row per CDR3 protein. The sample carries some 800,000 distinct CDR3 sequences, under 60% recorded once. These receptors' targets are unknown. Whole-study results and caveats: With TRBV5-6, TRBV5-1 and TRBV20-1 included, about five TRBV segments were more frequent in patients than in controls.

The sequencing sample was made of blood. The receptors were gathered from a girl under 18 with multiple sclerosis.

V and J are TRBV4-3 and TRBJ2-1; 13 nucleotides match TRBD2. The V gene end was trimmed by 4 bases and the J gene end by 7 bases; junction bases not matched to a gene: 4. The length of the CDR3 is 15 residues. Germline values: CDR1 LGHNA, CDR2 YSLEER. The CDR3 protein is CASSRVGLAGNEQFF. DNA of the CDR3: TGCGCCAGCAGCCGCGTGGGACTAGCGGGAAATGAGCAGTTCTTC.

This chain uses TRBV7-8 with TRBJ2-3, with D perhaps given as TRBD1 or TRBD2 (5 bases each). Germline loops: CDR1 SGHVS, CDR2 FQNEAQ. V lost 5 bases and J lost 1, with 16 bases in between. The length of the CDR3 is 16 residues. The CDR3 nucleotides are TGTGCCAGCAGCCCGGGGCCGGGATGGGGCACAGATACGCAGTATTTT. Translating gives CASSPGPGWGTDTQYF.

The rearrangement links TRBV5-1 to TRBJ2-1; perhaps TRBD2 as D (6 bases). The ends were cut back, 0 bases at V and 5 bases at J, with 9 bases in the middle. Germline V gene data show CDR1 as SGHRS and CDR2 as YFSETQ. The CDR3 is 14 residues long. CDR3 coding DNA: TGCGCCAGCAGCTTGGGGCGGACTAACAATGAGCAGTTCTTC. This sequence encodes CASSLGRTNNEQFF.

The genes are TRBV3-1 and TRBJ2-5; 9 bases are shared with TRBD2. The CDR3 has 17 amino acids. Per the germline V gene, CDR1 is LGHDT and CDR2 is YNNKEL (reference sequence). V shed 0 bases and J 5 bases; nucleotides not matched to a gene: 10. The DNA for the CDR3 is TGTGCCAGCAGCCAAGAAGGTGGCGGGAGGGCGGCTGAGACCCAGTACTTC. Translation gives CASSQEGGGRAAETQYF.

The chain couples TRBV2 to TRBJ2-3; no clear D gene. Looked up from germline, CDR1 is SNHLY and CDR2 is FYNNEI. The ends were cut back, 6 bases at V and 11 bases at J, with 9 bases in the middle. This CDR3 has 10 amino acids. Here the CDR3 DNA reads TGTGCCAGCAGGGCGGCGGAGCAGTATTTT. Its protein is CASRAAEQYF.

This clonotype was observed once. The rearrangement uses TRBV20-1 and TRBJ2-3; D is undetermined. This CDR3 is 13 amino acids long. Trimming removed 6 bases from V and 3 bases from J, with 13 bases in between. Per germline, CDR1 DFQATT and CDR2 SNEGSKA (reference sequence). The CDR3 region has the DNA TGCAGTGCCACACTCTTGGGGACAGATACGCAGTATTTT. Translating it yields CSATLLGTDTQYF.

This chain joins TRBV29-1 and TRBJ1-2, with a weak D call TRBD1 (6 bases). The germline V gene encodes CDR1 SQVTM and CDR2 ANQGSEA. The CDR3 sequence is 16 residues long. Trimming shortened V by 7 bases and J by 4 bases, and 25 bases separated the two germline ends. This chain's CDR3 is CSANPSGEGSTYGYTF. The CDR3 coding sequence is TGCAGCGCCAATCCTTCAGGGGAAGGGTCAACCTATGGCTACACCTTC.

This clonotype was seen more than once but under ten times. The chain uses TRBV20-1 and TRBJ1-1; D remains unclear. Looked up from germline, CDR1 is DFQATT and CDR2 is SNEGSKA (reference sequence). V gave up 3 bases and J gave up 0 bases, with 8 bases separating them. The CDR3 consists of 13 residues. CDR3 residues: CSASVGLNTEAFF. DNA of the CDR3: TGCAGTGCTAGCGTCGGACTGAACACTGAAGCTTTCTTT.

This clonotype was picked up a small number of times. The CDR3 loop is CSARDSEGALSYNEQFF. The CDR3 region has the DNA TGCAGTGCTAGAGACTCGGAAGGGGCCCTATCCTACAATGAGCAGTTCTTC. V usage is TRBV20-1 and J usage is TRBJ2-1; D might be TRBD1 (5 bases). The germline gives CDR1 DFQATT, CDR2 SNEGSKA (reference sequence). V lost 0 bases and J lost 1, with 16 bases in between. The length of the CDR3 is 17 residues.

V is TRBV7-9 and J is TRBJ2-2; 7 nucleotides agree with TRBD2. Germline-derived CDR1 and CDR2 are SEHNR and FQNEAQ (reference sequence). With V trimmed by 0 bases and J by 4 bases, 8 bases remained unmatched. The CDR3 has 17 residues. The DNA for the CDR3 is TGTGCCAGCAGCTTAGCGCAGGCTAGCGGACCCACCGGGGAGCTGTTTTTT. Encoded protein: CASSLAQASGPTGELFF.

The genes are TRBV7-9 and TRBJ2-7, with D possibly TRBD2 on 5 matching bases. CDR1 SEHNR and CDR2 FQNEAQ come from the germline V gene (reference sequence). The CDR3 loop spans 14 amino acids. V lost 5 bases to trimming and J lost 2 bases, with 13 bases between them. DNA of the CDR3: TGTGCCAGCAGCCACGTGCTGGGAGCCTACGAGCAGTACTTC. This translates into CASSHVLGAYEQYF.

A few counts support this clonotype. The CDR3 region has the DNA TGTGCCAGCAGTGACCCGGCAGGGACTCCTCAGCCCCAGCATTTT. It yields the protein CASSDPAGTPQPQHF. V is TRBV28 and J is TRBJ1-5, with D tentatively TRBD1 (5 bases). V lost 5 bases to trimming and J lost 6 bases, with 17 bases between them. This CDR3 has 15 amino acids. Germline CDR1 and CDR2: MDHEN and SYDVKM.

The count of this clonotype is one. The chain employs TRBV7-3 and TRBJ2-1, with D tentatively TRBD1 (6 bases). The germline V and J ends were trimmed by 5 bases and 0 bases, with 14 bases remaining between them. The germline gives CDR1 SGHTA, CDR2 FQGTGA. The CDR3 is made up of 16 amino acids. The DNA of the CDR3 is TGTGCCAGCAGCAAGGTTGGACAGAGCTCCTACAATGAGCAGTTCTTC. It codes for CASSKVGQSSYNEQFF. The full variable domain, completed using reference TRBV7-3 and TRBJ2-1, is GAGVSQTPSNKVTEKGKYVELRCDPISGHTALYWYRQSLGQGPEFLIYFQGTGAADDSGLPNDRFFAVRPEGSVSTLKIQRTERGDSAVYLCASSKVGQSSYNEQFFGPGTRLTVL.

The chain links TRBV20-1 to TRBJ2-7; 11 bases align to TRBD2. Trimming removed 4 bases from V and 2 bases from J; junction bases left unmatched: 13. Germline V lookup: CDR1 DFQATT, CDR2 SNEGSKA (reference sequence). The CDR3 covers 17 residues. The CDR3, as DNA: TGCAGTGCTAAAGACCGGACTAGCGGGCGTAACCCCTACGAGCAGTACTTC. Its translation is CSAKDRTSGRNPYEQYF.

The chain uses TRBV7-9 and TRBJ2-4; tentatively, D is TRBD1 (6 bases). With 5 bases removed from V and 1 base from J, the gap between germline ends came to 15 bases. Germline V CDR1 and CDR2: SEHNR, FQNEAQ (reference sequence). This CDR3 region has 16 residues. The CDR3 is CASSPRTAFAKNIQYF. CDR3 bases: TGTGCCAGCAGCCCCAGGACAGCCTTCGCCAAAAACATTCAGTACTTC.

In this sample, this clonotype turned up a few times. The V and J genes are TRBV3-1 and TRBJ2-2; TRBD1 aligns across 7 bases. The V and J ends lost 5 bases and 6 bases, in that order; junction bases with no gene match: 6. Germline CDR1 LGHDT, CDR2 YNNKEL (reference sequence). The CDR3 runs 14 residues. As DNA, the CDR3 is TGTGCCAGCAGCGATGACAGGGATGCCGGGGAGCTGTTTTTT. It codes for CASSDDRDAGELFF.

The V call is TRBV24-1, the J call TRBJ2-2, with 7 bases fitting TRBD1. The germline V gene encodes CDR1 KGHDR and CDR2 SFDVKD. The V and J ends lost 3 bases and 4 bases, in that order; junction bases with no gene match: 4. The CDR3 is made up of 15 amino acids. As DNA, the CDR3 is TGTGCCACCAGTGATCGACGACAGGGCACCGGGGAGCTGTTTTTT. It translates to CATSDRRQGTGELFF.

This clonotype turned up a few times. V usage is TRBV29-1 and J usage is TRBJ1-2; 7 bases align to TRBD1. V lost 6 bases and J lost 4; bases outside the gene matches: 8. Germline-derived CDR1 and CDR2 are SQVTM and ANQGSEA. This CDR3 comprises 13 residues. Written as DNA, the CDR3 is TGCAGCGTGATTGGACAGGAAGTCTATGGCTACACCTTC. Protein product: CSVIGQEVYGYTF.

This clonotype was counted between two and nine times. V gene TRBV29-1 combines with J gene TRBJ2-1; TRBD2 matches at 8 bases. Looked up from germline, CDR1 is SQVTM and CDR2 is ANQGSEA. Trimming cost V 2 bases and J 9 bases; bases outside gene matches: 9. The CDR3 contains 14 residues. CDR3 sequence reads: CSVEPSGSTGEQFF. Written as DNA, the CDR3 is TGCAGCGTTGAACCCAGCGGGAGTACGGGTGAGCAGTTCTTC.

This clonotype was counted between two and nine times. This CDR3 is CASADVGRDDQPQHF. The CDR3 DNA sequence: TGTGCCAGCGCCGACGTTGGACGGGATGATCAGCCCCAGCATTTT. The chain couples TRBV7-2 to TRBJ1-5; no clear D. Looked up from germline, CDR1 is SGHTA and CDR2 is FQGNSA. The CDR3 extends over 15 amino acids. Trimming took 8 bases from V and 5 from J, leaving 19 bases between them.

This rearrangement joins TRBV4-3 to TRBJ1-2; a possible D gene is TRBD1 (6 bases). The CDR3 loop spans 14 amino acids. Trimming left V 0 bases short and J 7 bases short, with 12 bases between. The V gene's germline CDR1 is LGHNA and CDR2 YSLEER. The CDR3: CASSQEQGSFGYTF. The CDR3 coding sequence is TGCGCCAGCAGCCAAGAACAGGGTTCCTTTGGCTACACCTTC.

V and J are TRBV27 and TRBJ2-1; weak D call: TRBD1 (6 bases). Per the germline V gene, CDR1 is MNHEY and CDR2 is SMNVEV (reference sequence). Trimming cost V 4 bases and J 9 bases, with 10 bases left between them. The CDR3 runs to 12 residues. CDR3 sequence reads: CASSSAGAEQFF. The CDR3 bases are TGTGCCAGCAGTTCAGCAGGGGCTGAGCAGTTCTTC.

V and J are TRBV7-9 and TRBJ1-1; perhaps TRBD1 as D (5 bases). Deletions cut 8 bases from V and 4 bases from J, with 8 bases between. Germline assignment: CDR1 SEHNR and CDR2 FQNEAQ (reference sequence). The CDR3 extends over 11 amino acids. This chain's CDR3 is CASGGVTEAFF. For the CDR3, the DNA is TGTGCCAGCGGGGGGGTCACTGAAGCTTTCTTT.

Only a few counts were recorded for this clonotype. V and J are TRBV13 and TRBJ1-2; no clear D gene. The CDR3 loop spans 14 amino acids. CDR1 and CDR2 (germline): PRHDT, FYEKMQ (reference sequence). Trimming stripped 4 bases from V and 0 bases from J, with 9 bases between. Here the CDR3 DNA reads TGTGCCAGCAGCTCTGGCGATACTAACTATGGCTACACCTTC. Amino acids: CASSSGDTNYGYTF.

V gene TRBV24-1 combines with J gene TRBJ2-5; tentative D call: TRBD2 (6 bases). The V gene lost 4 bases and the J gene lost 5 bases, with 13 bases spanning the gap. The germline V gene has CDR1 KGHDR and CDR2 SFDVKD. This CDR3 contains 14 residues. CDR3 nucleotide sequence: TGTGCCACCAGTGACCACGGGGGAGTGGAGACCCAGTACTTC. Protein product: CATSDHGGVETQYF.

Only a few counts were recorded for this clonotype. Germline is not matched at one junction end, which may reflect a read error. The V gene is TRBV20-1, the J gene TRBJ2-7, with 12 bases fitting TRBD2. In germline, CDR1 is DFQATT, CDR2 SNEGSKA (reference sequence). The CDR3 runs to 16 residues. CDR3 sequence: CSASRTSGTLSCEQYF. The CDR3 DNA follows: TGCAGTGCTAGCCGGACTAGCGGGACACTCTCCTGCGAGCAGTACTTC.

On this clonotype itself: A much larger clone is a single base away; this may be a read error. The V gene is TRBV20-1, the J gene TRBJ2-1, with TRBD2 as a possible D gene (5 bases). The J call may be in error: the DNA end matches TRBJ2-7 better. Germline assignment: CDR1 DFQATT and CDR2 SNEGSKA (reference sequence). The CDR3 runs to 14 residues. Here the CDR3 DNA reads TGCAGTGCTAGAGATCTCGGGGTCTCCTACGAGCAGTACTTC. Its protein is CSARDLGVSYEQYF.

This chain connects TRBV27 to TRBJ1-6, with D possibly being TRBD1 (6 bases). The V gene's germline CDR1 is MNHEY and CDR2 SMNVEV (reference sequence). This CDR3 is built from 14 residues. The V gene lost 7 bases and the J gene lost 7 bases, with 14 bases spanning the gap. The CDR3 DNA follows: TGTGCCAGCACTCGGGGGCAGATCAATTCACCCCTCCACTTT. The encoded protein is CASTRGQINSPLHF.

This clonotype showed up just a few times. The chain recombines TRBV6-5 with TRBJ2-7, with D tentatively TRBD2 (5 bases). Germline CDR1 reads MNHEY; CDR2 reads SVGAGI. With 2 bases removed from V and 1 base from J, the gap between germline ends came to 12 bases. The CDR3 runs to 15 residues. CDR3 sequence: CASSYGGEHSYEQYF. In nucleotides, the CDR3 is TGTGCCAGCAGTTACGGAGGAGAACATTCCTACGAGCAGTACTTC.

This clonotype was counted once. The gene calls are TRBV10-3 and TRBJ1-2; D is unclear. V was shortened by 3 bases and J by 8 bases, with 10 bases between the two germline ends. Germline CDR1 is ENHRY and CDR2 is SYGVKD. The CDR3 runs 12 residues. This CDR3 reads CAISETGAGYTF. The CDR3 bases are TGTGCCATCAGTGAAACGGGTGCAGGCTACACCTTC.

The J gene is TRBJ2-5, the V gene TRBV27; tentatively, D is TRBD2 (6 bases). Per the germline V gene, CDR1 is MNHEY and CDR2 is SMNVEV (reference sequence). Trimming took off 3 bases at V and 4 bases at J, with 9 bases between the two ends. The CDR3 is 13 residues long. CDR3 DNA sequence: TGTGCCAGCAGTTTTATGGGGGGAGAGACCCAGTACTTC. Amino acids: CASSFMGGETQYF.

This clonotype was seen a few times. This sequence joins TRBV20-1 and TRBJ1-6; 7 bases fit TRBD1. This CDR3 spans 13 amino acids. Germline CDR1 reads DFQATT; CDR2 reads SNEGSKA (reference sequence). The trim removed 6 bases at V and 11 bases at J, leaving 10 bases unmatched. CDR3 loop: CSAGGRQGAPLHF. The CDR3 DNA is TGCAGTGCAGGGGGCCGACAGGGAGCACCCCTCCACTTT.